This record covers a single T cell receptor beta chain. Sequencing used immunoSEQ multiplex PCR; TCRdb keeps in-frame clones, though not all of them. Among 98,000 or so clones listed, about 85% were seen once. The CDR3 loop spans 14 amino acids. Trimming took 3 bases from V and 0 from J; bases not matched to a gene: 2. Per germline, CDR1 GTSNPN and CDR2 SVGIG (reference sequence). These data come from a study of glioma-infiltrating T cells after dendritic cell vaccination. Turning to the study itself: Three intradermal dendritic cell vaccine injections were given every two weeks.

As to time point: after dendritic cell vaccination, including at tumor progression/relapse. No glioblastoma patient carried an isocitrate dehydrogenase mutation. This TCR was recovered from a human donor with glioblastoma. The gene calls are TRBV30 and TRBJ1-3; 7 bases fit TRBD1. Here the sequenced sample was blood, taken after dendritic cell vaccination. The CDR3 region is CAWSRGFSGNTIYF. The CDR3 DNA is TGTGCCTGGAGCAGGGGGTTCTCTGGAAACACCATATATTTT. The full variable domain, with the rest looked up from reference TRBV30 and TRBJ1-3, is SQTIHQWPATLVQPVGSPLSLECTVEGTSNPNLYWYRQAAGRGLQLLFYSVGIGQISSEVPQNLSASRPQDRQFILSSKKLLLSDSGFYLCAWSRGFSGNTIYFGEGSWLTVV.